This T cell receptor (beta chain) came from a study of cytomegalovirus exposure and HLA in healthy donors. In the study overall: A subsequent analysis stated that the 120 or so validation repertoires were run on the same platform as the approximately 700 first-cohort repertoires. Study-wide points: Associated with cytomegalovirus, according to the listing, were 150 to 200 TCR beta chains. In the 95 to 150 validation repertoires, just under 95% of cluster scores exceeded 0, per a later analysis.

V lost 0 bases, J lost 6 bases, and 8 bases stayed unmatched. This CDR3 region has 16 residues. Germline lookup yields CDR1 MNHEY and CDR2 SVGAGI. The donors belonged to the approximately 130-subject validation cohort, separate from the approximately 670-subject first cohort. Some clones are missing from TCRdb's copy, which holds only in-frame ones; the method was immunoSEQ multiplex PCR. The table has 260,000 or so clones, more than 75% seen once. In this sample, this clone turned up once. Its matching antigen is unknown. J is TRBJ1-1 and V is TRBV6-5; 9 bases are shared with TRBD1. Sequenced: PBMCs. The clonotype comes from a woman aged 18-29 years in good health and CMV-seronegative. The CDR3 DNA reads as TGTGCCAGCAGTTACTCGCGGGACAGGGTGTATGCTGAAGCTTTCTTT. Translating gives CASSYSRDRVYAEAFF.